This T cell receptor beta chain comes out of a study of neurological immune-mediated disorders. In this sample, this clonotype turned up many times. Its specificity is unknown. A single record per CDR3 protein comes from TCRdb applying MiXCR to the 5' RACE reads. The data contain 90,000 to 100,000 distinct CDR3 sequences, approximately 3.3% of them singletons. General observations from the study: The most TCR clonal expansion was seen in HTLV-1-associated myelopathy, and the least was seen in multiple sclerosis, which fell below healthy controls.

CDR1 DFQATT and CDR2 SNEGSKA come from the germline V gene (reference sequence). The CDR3 runs 16 residues. The J segment lost 3 bases and the V segment lost 5 bases, leaving 10 bases of the junction unmatched. The source of this sequence is a woman under 30 with multiple sclerosis. The chain carries TRBV20-1 and TRBJ2-5, with 12 bases identical to TRBD2. The sequencing input was PBMCs. The CDR3 nucleotides are TGCAGTGCTCTACGCTCCGGACTAGCGGGAAAAGAGACCCAGTACTTC. This translates into CSALRSGLAGKETQYF.